The TCR beta chain described here comes from a study of cytomegalovirus exposure and HLA in healthy donors. Study-level points and caveats: As was reported, the HLA-A and HLA-B alleles of most subjects were accurately predicted from TCR beta sequences. Associated with HLA alleles at 0.05 false discovery rate in a later analysis were 16,951 TCR beta sequences.

A note on this clone: The antigen is unknown.

In germline, CDR1 is MNHNS, CDR2 SASEGT. V was pared by 7 bases and J by 6 bases, with 9 bases of the junction left unmatched. This CDR3 region has 14 residues. It was with 60 Vbeta and 13 Jbeta primers that the PCR ran. Clones were sequenced by immunoSEQ multiplex PCR, and TCRdb holds only the in-frame ones, with some missing. The sample has 120,000 or so clones; over 65% are singletons. Sequences were obtained from PBMCs. The sequence was collected from a man younger than 35 in good health and CMV-seronegative. This rearrangement joins TRBV6-1 to TRBJ2-7, with TRBD1 identical over 10 bases. CDR3 DNA: TGTGCCAGCAAACCGACAGGGGGCGAAGTCGAGCAGTACTTC. Protein sequence: CASKPTGGEVEQYF.